Given below is one T cell receptor beta chain in context. The data were produced by immunoSEQ multiplex PCR, yet TCRdb's version contains in-frame clones alone and is incomplete. The sample lists 200,000 or so clones, almost 90% occurring once. This sample was taken from a study of T cell responses to AZD1222 COVID-19 vaccine. V shed 5 bases and J 2 bases; nucleotides not matched to a gene: 4. This CDR3 is built from 14 residues. The germline gives CDR1 MGHRA, CDR2 YSYEKL. The specimen was peripheral blood, collected on day 0 of AZD1222 vaccination. The sequence derives from an adult in good health. V usage is TRBV4-1 and J usage is TRBJ1-2, with 8 bases aligning to TRBD1. The CDR3 protein is CASSAGTGNYGYTF. The DNA of the CDR3 is TGCGCCAGCAGCGCCGGGACAGGAAACTATGGCTACACCTTC.